These 20 T cell receptor beta chains came from one sample sequenced in a study of OX40 agonist ivuxolimab in advanced cancers. Assay used: immunoSEQ multiplex PCR; TCRdb lists only in-frame clones, some missing. This table has more than 95,000 clones, roughly 95% appearing once. Specimen: CD4+ or CD8+ T cells sorted from blood, collected in a trial of the OX40 agonist ivuxolimab. Receptor source: an adult with an advanced solid tumor such as melanoma, head and neck, liver or kidney cancer.

The rearrangement links TRBV7-8 to TRBJ1-5; 8 bases map to TRBD1. V was clipped by 2 bases and J by 4 bases; unmatched bases: 4. The CDR3 runs 15 residues. The germline V gene has CDR1 SGHVS and CDR2 FQNEAQ. For the CDR3, the DNA is TGTGCCAGCAGCTTAAACAGGGGGGGGAATCAGCCCCAGCATTTT. Translated: CASSLNRGGNQPQHF.

V usage is TRBV7-3 and J usage is TRBJ1-1; D is unclear. Looked up from germline, CDR1 is SGHTA and CDR2 is FQGTGA. The V gene lost 1 base and the J gene lost 1 base, with 10 bases spanning the gap. This CDR3 region has 15 residues. The CDR3 spells CASSLIGGTNTEAFF. The CDR3, as DNA: TGTGCCAGCAGCTTAATCGGCGGCACGAACACTGAAGCTTTCTTT.

This clone was counted a single time. V usage is TRBV27 and J usage is TRBJ1-5; D is ambiguous. The CDR3 has 12 residues. The germline V and J ends were trimmed by 5 bases and 3 bases, with 5 bases remaining between them. CDR1 and CDR2 from the germline V gene are MNHEY and SMNVEV (reference sequence). The CDR3 nucleotides are TGTGCCAGCAGTCCTCCCAATCAGCCCCAGCATTTT. Translated: CASSPPNQPQHF.

V is TRBV28 and J is TRBJ1-3; D might be TRBD1 (5 bases). The V end lost 4 bases, the J end lost 4 bases, and 11 bases lay between the germline ends. From germline, CDR1 is MDHEN and CDR2 SYDVKM. The CDR3 is 14 amino acids. The chain's CDR3 is CASSSTGSGNTIYF. CDR3 coding DNA: TGTGCCAGCAGTTCTACAGGTTCGGGAAACACCATATATTTT.

This chain uses TRBV4-3 with TRBJ2-2, with D hard to call. Germline lookup yields CDR1 LGHNA and CDR2 YSLEER. This CDR3 has 14 amino acids. Trimming pared 0 bases from V and 1 base from J, leaving 3 bases between. The CDR3 sequence: CASSQDGNTGELFF. DNA of the CDR3: TGCGCCAGCAGCCAAGATGGGAACACCGGGGAGCTGTTTTTT.

The chain has TRBV19 and TRBJ2-2, with TRBD2 matching over 9 bases. J gave up 2 bases and V 3 bases, and 4 bases lay outside the gene matches. The V gene's germline CDR1 is LNHDA and CDR2 SQIVND (reference sequence). The CDR3 extends over 16 amino acids. The DNA of the CDR3 is TGTGCCAGTAGTATTCTAGCGGGACTAAACACCGGGGAGCTGTTTTTT. Its protein product is CASSILAGLNTGELFF.

A single count supports this clone. This sequence joins TRBV5-1 and TRBJ2-7, with no clear D. Per the germline V gene, CDR1 is SGHRS and CDR2 is YFSETQ. V was shortened by 4 bases and J by 7 bases, with 18 bases between the two germline ends. The CDR3 has 14 amino acids. The CDR3 region is CASSPWADVREQYF. CDR3 nucleotide sequence: TGCGCCAGCAGCCCATGGGCGGATGTACGAGAGCAGTACTTC.

The chain recombines TRBV2 with TRBJ1-1; tentatively, D is TRBD1 (5 bases). This CDR3 has 15 amino acids. With 4 bases removed from V and 1 base from J, the gap between germline ends came to 13 bases. The V gene's germline CDR1 is SNHLY and CDR2 FYNNEI. This CDR3 reads CASSARAGANTEAFF. The CDR3 nucleotides read TGTGCCAGCAGTGCTAGGGCCGGGGCGAACACTGAAGCTTTCTTT.

This clone was found once. The chain combines TRBV7-2 with TRBJ1-4; D unclear. The CDR3 loop spans 14 amino acids. Germline CDR1 reads SGHTA; CDR2 reads FQGNSA. Trimming cost V 4 bases and J 4 bases, with 10 bases left between them. Here the CDR3 reads CASSSQAFNEKLFF. In nucleotides, the CDR3 is TGTGCCAGCAGCTCCCAGGCCTTTAATGAAAAACTGTTTTTT.

The chain recombines TRBV19 with TRBJ2-4; 8 bases fit TRBD1. V gave up 5 bases and J gave up 1 base; unmatched junction bases: 4. Germline CDR1 and CDR2: LNHDA and SQIVND (reference sequence). The CDR3 sequence is 15 residues long. The CDR3, as DNA: TGTGCCAGTAGTCAGCAGGGGGCGGCCAAAAACATTCAGTACTTC. This codes for CASSQQGAAKNIQYF.

The chain links TRBV5-6 to TRBJ2-7; D remains ambiguous. Between the trimmed V and J ends, which lost 4 bases and 5 bases, there was a span of 13 bases. Germline values: CDR1 SGHDT, CDR2 YYEEEE. This CDR3 contains 13 residues. The DNA of the CDR3 is TGTGCCAGCAGCCCGTGGAGCGCCAACGAGCAGTACTTC. As protein: CASSPWSANEQYF.

V gene TRBV6-1 combines with J gene TRBJ2-7; D may be TRBD1 (6 bases). This CDR3 is built from 18 residues. V was cut by 2 bases and J by 1 base, with 21 bases left in between. Germline values: CDR1 MNHNS, CDR2 SASEGT. The CDR3 region is CASSEYPPRGQHSYEQYF. The CDR3 bases are TGTGCCAGCAGTGAATACCCTCCCAGGGGCCAGCATTCCTACGAGCAGTACTTC.

The chain combines TRBV6-6 with TRBJ2-5, with 10 bases fitting TRBD1. The CDR3 is 15 residues long. Germline CDR1 and CDR2: MNHNY and SVGAGI (reference sequence). V gave up 7 bases and J gave up 2 bases; unmatched junction bases: 7. This CDR3 is CASTDGTGAQETQYF. For the CDR3, the DNA is TGTGCCAGCACCGACGGGACAGGGGCACAAGAGACCCAGTACTTC.

The V gene is TRBV4-2, the J gene TRBJ2-1; 10 bases are a match to TRBD2. The V segment lost 3 bases and the J segment 6 bases; nucleotides outside the gene matches: 8. Germline assignment: CDR1 LGHNA and CDR2 YNFKEQ. This CDR3 spans 16 amino acids. The CDR3 DNA sequence: TGTGCCAGCAGCCAGATAGCGGGAGGAGCATCCAATGAGCAGTTCTTC. Its protein is CASSQIAGGASNEQFF.

CDR3 sequence (DNA): TGTGCCAGCAGCTGGAGGGCAACTAATGAAAAACTGTTTTTT. This encodes CASSWRATNEKLFF. This chain links TRBV13 with TRBJ1-4; no definite D call. Trimming left V 4 bases short and J 0 bases short, with 6 bases between. CDR3 length: 14 amino acids. CDR1 PRHDT and CDR2 FYEKMQ come from the germline V gene (reference sequence). The entire variable domain, with the rest obtained from reference TRBV13 and TRBJ1-4, is as follows: AAGVIQSPRHLIKEKRETATLKCYPIPRHDTVYWYQQGPGQDPQFLISFYEKMQSDKGSIPDRFSAQQFSDYHSELNMSSLELGDSALYFCASSWRATNEKLFFGSGTQLSVL.

V and J are TRBV7-6 and TRBJ1-2; 7 bases match TRBD1. The V gene end was trimmed by 1 base and the J gene end by 1 base; junction bases not matched to a gene: 0. Germline loops: CDR1 SGHVS, CDR2 FNYEAQ. This CDR3 is 14 amino acids long. The CDR3 loop reads CASSLDRGNYGYTF. CDR3 bases: TGTGCCAGCAGCTTAGACAGGGGTAACTATGGCTACACCTTC.

This clone was seen just once. The chain combines TRBV4-1 with TRBJ1-4; D ambiguous. CDR1 is MGHRA, CDR2 YSYEKL, per germline. The CDR3 consists of 13 residues. Trimming took off 2 bases at V and 5 bases at J, with 6 bases between the two ends. The chain's CDR3 is CASSQRQNEKLFF. The CDR3 coding sequence is TGCGCCAGCAGCCAAAGGCAGAATGAAAAACTGTTTTTT.

The CDR3 region is CASSLDTRNTIYF. The CDR3 DNA is TGTGCCAGCAGCTTAGACACCAGAAACACCATATATTTT. The chain recombines TRBV7-2 with TRBJ1-3, with no clear D. Germline V CDR1 and CDR2: SGHTA, FQGNSA. Deletions cut 1 base from V and 5 bases from J, with 6 bases between. This CDR3 is 13 amino acids long.

The rearrangement joins TRBV5-1 to TRBJ1-4, with D possibly TRBD1 on 6 matching bases. This CDR3 is built from 14 residues. CDR1 SGHRS and CDR2 YFSETQ come from the germline V gene. Between the trimmed V and J ends, which lost 3 bases and 6 bases, there was a span of 12 bases. Here the CDR3 reads CASSYQGQDEKLFF. For the CDR3, the DNA is TGCGCCAGCAGCTACCAGGGGCAGGATGAAAAACTGTTTTTT. The full variable domain, completed using reference TRBV5-1 and TRBJ1-4, is KAGVTQTPRYLIKTRGQQVTLSCSPISGHRSVSWYQQTPGQGLQFLFEYFSETQRNKGNFPGRFSGRQFSNSRSEMNVSTLELGDSALYLCASSYQGQDEKLFFGSGTQLSVL.

The chain is built from TRBV7-2 and TRBJ2-7; TRBD2 matches at 9 bases. J gave up 0 bases and V 1 base, and 7 bases lay outside the gene matches. The V gene's germline CDR1 is SGHTA and CDR2 FQGNSA. This CDR3 has 17 amino acids. CDR3 DNA sequence: TGTGCCAGCAGCTTAGAAGCGGGAGGATCCTACTCCTACGAGCAGTACTTC. Translating gives CASSLEAGGSYSYEQYF.